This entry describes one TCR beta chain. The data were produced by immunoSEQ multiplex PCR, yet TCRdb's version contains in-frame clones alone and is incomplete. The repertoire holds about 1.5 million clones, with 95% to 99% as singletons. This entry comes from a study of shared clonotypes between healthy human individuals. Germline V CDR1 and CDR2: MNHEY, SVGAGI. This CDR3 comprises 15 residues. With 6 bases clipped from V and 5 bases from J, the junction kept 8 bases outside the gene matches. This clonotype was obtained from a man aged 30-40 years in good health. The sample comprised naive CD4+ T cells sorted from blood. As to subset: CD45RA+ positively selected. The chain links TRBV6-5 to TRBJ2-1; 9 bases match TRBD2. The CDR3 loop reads CASSRLAVNNNEQFF. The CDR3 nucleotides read TGTGCCAGCAGCCGACTAGCGGTCAATAACAATGAGCAGTTCTTC.